This record looks at one TCR beta chain sequence and its context. There are a few counts of this clonotype. Its binding antigen is unknown. No base qualities exist here, and no much larger clone lies one base off it. This record comes from a study of blood T cells in healthy people across ages (dated by TCRdb to 2015 to 2017). For context, the study as a whole: Template switching captured roughly one uniquely barcoded TCR beta cDNA molecule per two T cells in model experiments. Donors were grouped into four age groups: young (average approximately 16 years), middle-aged (over 35), aged (around 56) and long-lived (approximately 75). Age-related changes in TCR beta repertoire diversity were measured in the study by deep sequencing normalized with unique cDNA molecular identifiers. Two additional independent replicas of 1 million unique cDNA reads from the same blood draw were analyzed for two donors (one aged 18 to 30 and one aged 80 or older). Donors of different ages were randomly distributed across sequencing lanes to avoid experimental bias.

Libraries came from 5' RACE. Sequencing relied on an Illumina HiSeq 2500. A second roughly 7 to 11 cycle PCR used a sample-barcoded 5' primer and a J-beta primer mix. A unique molecular identifier was introduced onto each TCR beta cDNA molecule by a template-switch 5' adaptor carrying 12 random nucleotides. Each sample yielded at least 2.5 million CDR3-containing paired-end reads. All of the RNA was converted into first-strand cDNA using the Mint cDNA synthesis kit, with a TRBC-specific oligonucleotide serving as the primer. Following uracil-DNA glycosylase treatment, a first 18-cycle PCR with universal primers M1SS and BC2_uni_R was performed on all cDNA. In the authors' own workflow: For normalization, 1 million high-quality reads, each with a distinct molecular identifier, were randomly selected from each sample. Instead of being binned into consensus sequences, reads with shared molecular identifiers were discarded. MiTCR, with a Q25 quality threshold and the strictest error-elimination algorithm, was used for CDR3 identification, clonotype clustering and error correction. Lower-bound total TCR beta diversity was estimated with a nonparametric unseen species model using Euler transformation. Through fastp at Q25 and MiXCR, TCRdb rebuilt clones from the public reads, retaining in-frame beta chains. Each CDR3 protein gets just one entry, which takes the most common genes and DNA from the rows behind it. Clone size and V and J calls follow TCRdb, not the original study. The sample table holds some 1 million distinct CDR3 sequences, of which around 45% were seen once. In total, the top ten clones hold approximately 19% of the sample.

General findings and caveats noted by the study authors: Since profiling was done on bulk unsorted PBMCs, naive and antigen-experienced compartments could not be conclusively compared. As age increased, observed TCR beta diversity per million T cells dropped in a roughly linear way, and a significant reduction was already evident by age 40. Compared with the aged group, more naive CD4+ T cells, fewer expanded clones and increased TCR diversity were shown by the long-lived group, suggesting age selection. The percentage of naive T cells measured by flow cytometry correlated strongly with observed TCR beta diversity. Estimates of total diversity based on one million sequenced T cells were considered lower bounds and underestimates. The CMV infection status of donors was not known, potentially confounding age-related changes in expanded clonotypes.

Systemically healthy Caucasian individuals from Russia, 35 to 40 in total and aged about 6 to 95 years, were included as donors. Each donor gave roughly 9 milliliters of peripheral blood, drawn into EDTA-treated Vacutainer tubes. Ficoll-Paque density-gradient centrifugation was used to isolate PBMCs, with at least 6.5 million per sample. Trizol reagent was used to extract total RNA from PBMCs, with at least 6 micrograms per sample. For every donor, flow cytometry on a PBMC aliquot measured the percentage of naive CD45RAhigh/CD27high T cells. This clonotype was obtained from an older woman in good health. Sequenced: blood.

The sequence in DNA is TGTGCCAGCAGCCCGGGGACTGCCACAGATACGCAGTATTTT. It specifies CASSPGTATDTQYF. The receptor chain draws on TRBV9 and TRBJ2-3; a tentative D match to TRBD2 spans 6 bases. Counted from cysteine to phenylalanine, this CDR3 has 14 amino acids. The only DNA kept is the CDR3, 42 bases in frame from the first base. Looking up the germline V gene yields CDR1 SGDLS and CDR2 YYNGEE. Trimming takes 4 bases from V and 2 bases from J, and the germline ends sit 11 bases apart.